This T cell receptor beta chain was obtained from a study of cytomegalovirus exposure and HLA in healthy donors. Comment on this clone: Its target is unknown. Other DNA sequences of this sample code for an identical CDR3.

V dropped 6 bases and J dropped 0 bases, with 6 bases sitting between them. The CDR3 runs 13 residues. Germline V gene lookup returns CDR1 MNHNY and CDR2 SVGAGI (reference sequence). PCR was performed using 60 Vbeta and 13 Jbeta primers. Using immunoSEQ multiplex PCR, the repertoire was profiled, and TCRdb retains in-frame clones only, with some absent. The table records roughly 100,000 clones, nearly 65% of them present only once. Regarding the study as a whole: With DRB1 most and HLA-C fewest, TCR association rates differed between HLA loci in a later analysis. Later analysis demonstrated an association between a missense DCLRE1C variant and TCR beta V- and J-gene trimming. In a later analysis, several top co-occurrence clusters appeared linked to parvovirus B19, influenza, CMV and Epstein-Barr virus. HLA allele associations emerged for roughly 17,000 TCR beta sequences in a later analysis, at 0.05 false discovery rate.

The receptor was derived from a human donor in good health. The sequenced sample was PBMCs. The chain couples TRBV6-6 to TRBJ2-1; a possible D gene is TRBD2 (5 bases). The CDR3 DNA is TGTGCCAGCAGCCGGGACTCCTACAATGAGCAGTTCTTC. Its translation is CASSRDSYNEQFF.